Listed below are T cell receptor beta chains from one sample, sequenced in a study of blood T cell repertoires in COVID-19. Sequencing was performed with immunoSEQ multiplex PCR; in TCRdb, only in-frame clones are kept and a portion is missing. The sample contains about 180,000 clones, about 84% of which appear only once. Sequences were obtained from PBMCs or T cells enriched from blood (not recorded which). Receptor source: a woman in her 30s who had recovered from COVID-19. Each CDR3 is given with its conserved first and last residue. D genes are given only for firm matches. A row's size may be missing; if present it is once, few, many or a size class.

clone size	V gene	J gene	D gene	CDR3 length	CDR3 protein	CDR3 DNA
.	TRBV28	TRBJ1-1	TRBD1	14	CASSYQGGNTEAFF	TGTGCCAGCAGTTATCAGGGGGGAAACACTGAAGCTTTCTTT
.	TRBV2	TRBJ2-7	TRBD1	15	CASLGTVHARIEQYF	TGTGCCAGCTTAGGGACAGTCCATGCCCGAATAGAGCAGTACTTC
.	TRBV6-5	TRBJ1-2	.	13	CASRRDMTYGYTF	TGTGCCAGCAGACGGGACATGACTTATGGCTACACCTTC
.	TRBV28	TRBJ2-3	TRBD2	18	CASSLKVAGSLARPSRYF	TGTGCCAGCAGTTTAAAGGTAGCGGGGTCCCTCGCGCGGCCCTCCCGGTATTTT
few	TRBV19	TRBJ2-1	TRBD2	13	CASRLANNNEQFF	TGTGCCAGTAGACTAGCGAATAACAATGAGCAGTTCTTC
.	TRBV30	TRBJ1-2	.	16	CAWSQQPGHSNYGYTF	TGTGCCTGGAGTCAACAACCGGGACACTCTAACTATGGCTACACCTTC
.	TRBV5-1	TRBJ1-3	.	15	CASSTGQSSGNTIYF	TGCGCCAGCAGCACCGGACAGTCCTCTGGAAACACCATATATTTT
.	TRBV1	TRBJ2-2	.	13	CTSSPHPTGELFF	TGCACCAGCAGCCCACACCCCACCGGGGAGCTGTTTTTT
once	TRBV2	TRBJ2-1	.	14	CASNMDYSGGEQFF	TGTGCCAGCAATATGGACTACTCAGGGGGTGAGCAGTTCTTC
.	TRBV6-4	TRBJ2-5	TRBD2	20	CASSDLRPGGVRTSPKTQYF	TGTGCCAGCAGTGATCTTCGACCGGGTGGGGTGCGGACTAGCCCGAAGACCCAGTACTTC
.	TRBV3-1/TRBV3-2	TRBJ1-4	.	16	CASTVAGGQLNEKLFF	TGTGCCAGCACCGTAGCGGGCGGACAGCTTAATGAAAAACTGTTTTTT
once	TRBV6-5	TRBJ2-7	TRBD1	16	CASSYSPTGGNYEQYF	TGTGCCAGCAGTTACTCGCCGACAGGGGGTAACTACGAGCAGTACTTC
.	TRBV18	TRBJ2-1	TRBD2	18	CASSPTSGGDPRYNEQFF	TGTGCCAGCTCACCAACTAGCGGCGGGGATCCTCGCTACAATGAGCAGTTCTTC
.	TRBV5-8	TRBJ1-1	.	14	CASSLLQANTEAFF	TGTGCCAGCAGCTTGTTGCAGGCAAACACTGAAGCTTTCTTT
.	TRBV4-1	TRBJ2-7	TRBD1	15	CASSPLTGTGYEQYF	TGCGCCAGCAGCCCGCTTACCGGGACAGGCTACGAGCAGTACTTC
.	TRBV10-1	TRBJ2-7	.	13	CASSEGLANEQYF	TGCGCCAGCAGTGAAGGGCTAGCGAACGAGCAGTACTTC
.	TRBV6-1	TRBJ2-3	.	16	CASSAYSSGIRDTQYF	TGTGCCAGCAGTGCCTACTCCAGCGGCATAAGAGATACGCAGTATTTT
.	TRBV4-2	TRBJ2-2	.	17	CASSQDLRTTNTGELFF	TGTGCCAGCAGCCAAGATCTGAGGACTACTAACACCGGGGAGCTGTTTTTT
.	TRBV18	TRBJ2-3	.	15	CASSPDLTSTDTQYF	TGTGCCAGCTCACCGGACTTGACTAGCACAGATACGCAGTATTTT
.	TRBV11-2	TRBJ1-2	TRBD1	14	CASSQTGALLGYTF	TGTGCCAGCAGCCAAACAGGGGCGCTATTGGGCTACACCTTC
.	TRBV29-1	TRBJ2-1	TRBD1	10	CSAAQGQQFF	TGCAGCGCCGCACAGGGGCAGCAGTTCTTC
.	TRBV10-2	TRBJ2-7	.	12	CASSGSGYEQYF	TGCGCCAGCAGTGGATCAGGCTACGAGCAGTACTTC
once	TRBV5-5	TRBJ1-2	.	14	CASSLALGDYGYTF	TGTGCCAGCAGCTTGGCCCTCGGGGACTATGGCTACACCTTC
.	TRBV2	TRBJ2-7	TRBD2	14	CASGGTSGSYEQYF	TGTGCCAGCGGTGGGACTAGCGGGAGCTACGAGCAGTACTTC
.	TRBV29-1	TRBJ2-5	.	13	CSAGAGYQETQYF	TGCAGCGCGGGGGCGGGGTACCAAGAGACCCAGTACTTC
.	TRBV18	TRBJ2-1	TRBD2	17	CASSPVASGSFNNEQFF	TGTGCCAGCTCACCAGTGGCTAGCGGGAGCTTTAACAATGAGCAGTTCTTC
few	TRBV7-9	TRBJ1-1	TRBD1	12	CASSSGGPEAFF	TGTGCCAGCAGCTCAGGGGGTCCTGAAGCTTTCTTT
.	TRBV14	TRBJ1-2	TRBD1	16	CASSQDWGDRAYGYTF	TGTGCCAGCAGCCAAGATTGGGGGGACAGGGCCTATGGCTACACCTTC
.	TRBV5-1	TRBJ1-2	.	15	CASRGGGEIGYGYTF	TGCGCCAGCAGAGGTGGCGGGGAGATCGGCTATGGCTACACCTTC
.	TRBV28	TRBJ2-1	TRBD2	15	CASSAGLAVYNEQFF	TGTGCCAGCAGCGCCGGACTAGCGGTATACAATGAGCAGTTCTTC
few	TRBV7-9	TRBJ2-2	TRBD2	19	CASSLARLAGGPNTGELFF	TGTGCCAGCAGCTTAGCGAGACTAGCGGGAGGGCCGAACACCGGGGAGCTGTTTTTT
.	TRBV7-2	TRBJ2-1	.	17	CASSWERDNSGRNEQFF	TGTGCCAGCAGCTGGGAGAGGGACAACTCGGGTCGCAATGAGCAGTTCTTC
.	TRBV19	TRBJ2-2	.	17	CASKDEGPRISTGELFF	TGTGCCAGTAAGGATGAGGGTCCCCGGATTAGCACCGGGGAGCTGTTTTTT
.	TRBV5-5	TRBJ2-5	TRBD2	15	CASSLGLAGQETQYF	TGTGCCAGCAGCTTAGGACTAGCGGGGCAAGAGACCCAGTACTTC
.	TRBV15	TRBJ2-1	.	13	CATSDDSYNEQFF	TGTGCCACCAGCGACGACAGTTACAATGAGCAGTTCTTC
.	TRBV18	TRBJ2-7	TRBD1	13	CASSLTGTREQYF	TGTGCCAGCTCTCTGACAGGGACACGCGAGCAGTACTTC
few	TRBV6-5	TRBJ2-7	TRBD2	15	CASSYFTSGTYEQYF	TGTGCCAGCAGTTACTTTACTAGCGGAACCTACGAGCAGTACTTC
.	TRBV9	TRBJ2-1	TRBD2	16	CASSPRTSGPYNEQFF	TGTGCCAGCAGCCCCCGGACTAGCGGGCCGTACAATGAGCAGTTCTTC
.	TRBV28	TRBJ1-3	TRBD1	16	CASSPWDRGLGNTIYF	TGTGCCAGCAGTCCATGGGACAGGGGGCTTGGAAACACCATATATTTT
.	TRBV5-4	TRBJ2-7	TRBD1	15	CASSSGTGNTYEQYF	TGTGCCAGCAGCTCCGGGACAGGGAACACCTACGAGCAGTACTTC
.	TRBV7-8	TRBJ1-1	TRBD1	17	CASSLLTGGFLNTEAFF	TGTGCCAGCAGCTTACTAACAGGGGGCTTCTTGAACACTGAAGCTTTCTTT
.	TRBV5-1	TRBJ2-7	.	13	CASSLASSYEQYF	TGCGCCAGCAGCTTGGCGAGCTCCTACGAGCAGTACTTC
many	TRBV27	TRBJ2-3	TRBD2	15	CASKSLAGGIDTQYF	TGTGCCAGCAAGTCACTAGCGGGAGGGATAGATACGCAGTATTTT
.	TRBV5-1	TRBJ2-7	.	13	CASSSTGAYEQYF	TGCGCCAGCAGCTCCACGGGAGCCTACGAGCAGTACTTC
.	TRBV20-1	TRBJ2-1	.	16	CSASRVGDSTYNEQFF	TGCAGTGCTAGTAGGGTGGGGGACTCTACCTACAATGAGCAGTTCTTC
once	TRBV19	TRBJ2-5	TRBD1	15	CASSISGTDQETQYF	TGTGCCAGTAGTATAAGTGGGACAGACCAAGAGACCCAGTACTTC
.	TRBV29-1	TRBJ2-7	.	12	CSAKDNPHEQYF	TGCAGCGCTAAAGATAATCCCCACGAGCAGTACTTC
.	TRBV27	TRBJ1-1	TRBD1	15	CASSLSTGANTEAFF	TGTGCCAGCAGTTTATCGACAGGGGCGAACACTGAAGCTTTCTTT
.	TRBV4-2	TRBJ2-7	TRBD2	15	CASSQETSGSYEQYF	TGTGCCAGCAGCCAAGAAACTAGCGGGAGTTACGAGCAGTACTTC
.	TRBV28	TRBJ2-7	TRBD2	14	CASSWTSGRYEQYF	TGTGCCAGCAGTTGGACAAGCGGGAGATACGAGCAGTACTTC
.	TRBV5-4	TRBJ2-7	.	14	CASRPPGQGSEQYF	TGTGCCAGCAGACCACCGGGCCAGGGGTCAGAGCAGTACTTC
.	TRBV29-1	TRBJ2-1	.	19	CSVGDRGPVAGGTEVEQFF	TGCAGCGTTGGAGACAGGGGGCCGGTGGCGGGAGGGACTGAGGTGGAGCAGTTCTTC
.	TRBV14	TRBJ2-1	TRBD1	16	CASSRSGTGGYNEQFF	TGTGCCAGCAGCCGATCCGGGACAGGGGGCTACAATGAGCAGTTCTTC
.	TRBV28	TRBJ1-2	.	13	CASSLGQAYGYTF	TGTGCCAGCAGTTTAGGACAAGCCTATGGCTACACCTTC
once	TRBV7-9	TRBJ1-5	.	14	CATAGEFSNQPQHF	TGTGCCACCGCGGGGGAATTTAGCAATCAGCCCCAGCATTTT